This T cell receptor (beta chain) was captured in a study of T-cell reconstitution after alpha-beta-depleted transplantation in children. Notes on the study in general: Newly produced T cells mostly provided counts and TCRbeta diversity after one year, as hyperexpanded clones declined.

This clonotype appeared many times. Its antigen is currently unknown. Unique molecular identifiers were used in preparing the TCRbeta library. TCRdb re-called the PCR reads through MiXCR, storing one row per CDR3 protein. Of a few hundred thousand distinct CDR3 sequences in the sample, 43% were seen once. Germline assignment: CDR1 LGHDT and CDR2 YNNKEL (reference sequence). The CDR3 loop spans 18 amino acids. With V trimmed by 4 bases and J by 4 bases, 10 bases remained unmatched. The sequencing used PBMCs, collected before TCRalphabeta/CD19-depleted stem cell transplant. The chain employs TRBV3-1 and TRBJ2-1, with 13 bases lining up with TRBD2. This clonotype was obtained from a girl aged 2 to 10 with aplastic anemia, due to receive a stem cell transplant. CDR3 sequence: CASSLRTSGRVKYNEQFF. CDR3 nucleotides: TGTGCCAGCAGCCTCCGGACTAGCGGGAGAGTAAAATACAATGAGCAGTTCTTC.